These 17 T cell receptor beta chains were all obtained from the same sample, sequenced in a study of T cell responses to AZD1222 COVID-19 vaccine. Assay: immunoSEQ multiplex PCR; the TCRdb copy retains only in-frame clones and omits some. The profile shows tens of thousands of clones, roughly 89% of them singletons. The starting material was peripheral blood, obtained on day 0 of AZD1222 vaccination. Receptors originate from an adult in good health.

V is TRBV19 and J is TRBJ1-1, with D possibly being TRBD1 (5 bases). The CDR3 is 15 amino acids. Trimming took 1 base from V and 0 from J, leaving 9 bases between them. From germline, CDR1 is LNHDA and CDR2 SQIVND (reference sequence). The CDR3 sequence is CASSIGRGMNTEAFF. CDR3 DNA sequence: TGTGCCAGTAGTATAGGGAGGGGTATGAACACTGAAGCTTTCTTT.

V usage is TRBV18 and J usage is TRBJ2-1; D possibly uses TRBD1 or TRBD2 (7 bases each). The CDR3 has 16 residues. Per germline, CDR1 KGHSH and CDR2 LQKENI. Trimming cost V 5 bases and J 1 base, with 15 bases left between them. CDR3 DNA: TGTGCCAGCTCATACCGGGGGGACAGTTCCTACAATGAGCAGTTCTTC. This translates into CASSYRGDSSYNEQFF. Full variable domain (rest looked up from reference TRBV18 and TRBJ2-1): NAGVMQNPRHLVRRRGQEARLRCSPMKGHSHVYWYRQLPEEGLKFMVYLQKENIIDESGMPKERFSAEFPKEGPSILRIQQVVRGDSAAYFCASSYRGDSSYNEQFFGPGTRLTVL.

The chain joins TRBV12-3 or TRBV12-4 to TRBJ2-3; D is unresolved. CDR3 length equals 12 residues. The germline V and J ends were trimmed by 7 bases and 5 bases, with 10 bases remaining between them. The chain's CDR3 is CASTLGRDTQYF. The CDR3 DNA reads as TGTGCCAGCACCTTGGGTCGAGATACGCAGTATTTT.

The chain has TRBV24-1 and TRBJ2-7; 7 bases line up with TRBD1. Trimming cost V 12 bases and J 3 bases; bases outside gene matches: 10. CDR1 and CDR2 from the germline V gene are KGHDR and SFDVKD. This CDR3 comprises 13 residues. The CDR3 here is CAVPLTGDYEQYF. The DNA of the CDR3 is TGTGCCGTCCCCCTTACAGGGGACTACGAGCAGTACTTC.

This chain joins TRBV7-2 and TRBJ2-2; D is uncertain. CDR1 and CDR2 from the germline V gene are SGHTA and FQGNSA. Trimming took 5 bases from V and 4 from J, leaving 5 bases between them. The length of the CDR3 is 12 residues. The CDR3 DNA is TGTGCCAGCAGCCAACTCACCGGGGAGCTGTTTTTT. Translation: CASSQLTGELFF.

This chain connects TRBV10-1 to TRBJ2-3; tentatively, D is TRBD1 (6 bases). Trimming shortened V by 2 bases and J by 1 base, and 10 bases separated the two germline ends. Germline V gene sequence: CDR1 WNHNN, CDR2 SYGVQD (reference sequence). This CDR3 contains 15 residues. For the CDR3, the DNA is TGCGCCAGCAGTGAGGGGGGCTTGGGCACAGATACGCAGTATTTT. Translation gives CASSEGGLGTDTQYF.

V gene TRBV18 combines with J gene TRBJ1-5, with 7 bases identical to TRBD1. The CDR3 runs to 14 residues. The V gene's germline CDR1 is KGHSH and CDR2 LQKENI. V trimming: 5 bases; J trimming: 1 base; junction bases outside the gene matches: 2. The CDR3 DNA reads as TGTGCCAGCTCATCGGGACAGAGCAATCAGCCCCAGCATTTT. It specifies CASSSGQSNQPQHF.

The chain has TRBV5-1 and TRBJ2-1; TRBD2 aligns across 8 bases. Germline V gene sequence: CDR1 SGHRS, CDR2 YFSETQ. The V segment lost 4 bases and the J segment 4 bases; nucleotides outside the gene matches: 4. This CDR3 contains 14 residues. Here the CDR3 DNA reads TGCGCCAGCAGCGTACCGGGAGGGTACAATGAGCAGTTCTTC. This codes for CASSVPGGYNEQFF.

V is TRBV30 and J is TRBJ1-5, with TRBD1 matching 7 bases. V shed 2 bases and J 4 bases; nucleotides not matched to a gene: 2. CDR3 length: 13 amino acids. The germline V gene encodes CDR1 GTSNPN and CDR2 SVGIG (reference sequence). CDR3 protein: CAWSTRGNQPQHF. Written as DNA, the CDR3 is TGTGCCTGGAGTACCAGGGGGAATCAGCCCCAGCATTTT.

V gene TRBV5-4 combines with J gene TRBJ1-4; 7 nucleotides line up with TRBD1. CDR3 length: 15 residues. The V gene end was trimmed by 5 bases and the J gene end by 8 bases; junction bases not matched to a gene: 12. Germline V lookup: CDR1 SGHNT, CDR2 YYREEE (reference sequence). DNA of the CDR3: TGTGCCAGCAGTTTCCAGACAGGGCGTAGAGAAAAACTGTTTTTT. It encodes CASSFQTGRREKLFF.

V gene TRBV7-2 combines with J gene TRBJ2-7; TRBD1 aligns across 8 bases. This CDR3 has 15 residues. Germline values: CDR1 SGHTA, CDR2 FQGNSA. V lost 5 bases, J lost 6 bases, and 12 bases stayed unmatched. CDR3 in DNA: TGTGCCAGCAGCCCCCGACAGGGGTCGTGGGTCGAGCAGTACTTC. It encodes CASSPRQGSWVEQYF.

The chain employs TRBV5-1 and TRBJ2-7; D unclear. Per germline, CDR1 SGHRS and CDR2 YFSETQ. V was clipped by 2 bases and J by 0 bases, with 12 bases between them. The CDR3 runs 15 residues. The DNA of the CDR3 is TGCGCCAGCAGCTTATTACCGTTGAACTCCTACGAGCAGTACTTC. This codes for CASSLLPLNSYEQYF.

The gene calls are TRBV7-2 and TRBJ1-1, with D hard to call. The CDR3 consists of 13 residues. Germline V gives CDR1 SGHTA, CDR2 FQGNSA. The V gene lost 5 bases and the J gene lost 6 bases, with 13 bases spanning the gap. CDR3 sequence reads: CASSEDWAAEAFF. Here the CDR3 DNA reads TGTGCCAGCAGCGAGGACTGGGCTGCTGAAGCTTTCTTT.

The chain couples TRBV6-5 to TRBJ1-1, with D perhaps matching TRBD1 (5 bases). V lost 2 bases to trimming and J lost 11 bases, with 15 bases between them. CDR1 and CDR2 (germline): MNHEY, SVGAGI. The CDR3 covers 13 residues. The CDR3 here is CASSYVGGFGAFF. In DNA form, the CDR3 reads TGTGCCAGCAGTTACGTTGGGGGATTTGGGGCTTTCTTT.

The chain couples TRBV18 to TRBJ1-1, with TRBD1 matching over 7 bases. V dropped 6 bases and J dropped 4; count of bases not matched to a gene: 8. Germline CDR1 is KGHSH and CDR2 is LQKENI. The length of the CDR3 is 14 residues. CDR3 DNA: TGTGCCAGCTCTTCAACGCAGGGGGGCACTGAAGCTTTCTTT. Translated, it gives CASSSTQGGTEAFF.

J is TRBJ2-2 and V is TRBV6-5; D might be TRBD1 (6 bases). Deletions cut 6 bases from V and 0 bases from J, with 11 bases between. The CDR3 loop spans 15 amino acids. Germline assignment: CDR1 MNHEY and CDR2 SVGAGI. In DNA form, the CDR3 reads TGTGCCAGCAGACCGGACAGTACGAACACCGGGGAGCTGTTTTTT. This translates into CASRPDSTNTGELFF.

CDR3 in DNA: TGTGCCAGCAGTGAACAGGGGGCGAACTACAATGAGCAGTTCTTC. Its protein is CASSEQGANYNEQFF. The chain couples TRBV6-1 to TRBJ2-1; 8 nucleotides match TRBD1. The CDR3 contains 15 residues. V shed 2 bases, J shed 3 bases, and the junction held 3 bases outside the gene matches. Per the germline V gene, CDR1 is MNHNS and CDR2 is SASEGT.